This record concerns one T cell receptor (beta chain) sequence. It lacks a known antigen. Base qualities are not provided; no much larger clone lies one nucleotide away. Receptors were amplified or captured by the immunoSEQ multiplex PCR assay. For the multiplex PCR, a mixture combining 60 forward primers for TCR Vbeta segments and 13 reverse primers for TCR Jbeta segments was used. A multiplex PCR assay on genomic DNA amplified the CDR3 region of rearranged TCR beta genes. The Illumina HiSeq System was used to sequence the amplified TCR beta libraries as 87-base-pair reads. Regarding the original processing steps: In a later analysis, 80 million or so unique TCR beta chains were counted across the approximately 640 repertoires, and approximately 9.9 million of these chains were shared by at least two donors. To remove PCR and sequencing errors, raw reads were error-corrected and collapsed into unique sequences using a nearest-neighbor algorithm that merged closely related sequences. To assign V, D and J gene segments, CDR3 sequences were aligned to IMGT reference sequences. For a sequence to be retained, a match of at least six nucleotides was required to both a V gene segment and a J gene segment. Rearrangements were called productive when the CDR3 lacked stop codons and stayed in frame with V and J; all others were non-productive. Following IMGT convention, CDR3 was defined as the stretch from the second conserved V-encoded cysteine up to the conserved J-encoded phenylalanine. In an earlier analysis of 587 of the donors, sequences lacking an unambiguous match to a single V gene segment were excluded. An earlier analysis of 550 to 650 of the donors classified V segments as functional when productive rearrangements were above 56.7% and as segregating when the standard deviation between donors was above 5%. A statistical classification framework was developed to diagnose cytomegalovirus status using the catalog of TCR beta chain sequences. A later analysis assigned V and J genes by comparing TCR nucleotide sequences with IMGT/GENE-DB human TR gene sequences. Using the TCRdist pipeline, a later analysis assigned CDR3 sequences along with most-parsimonious VDJ recombination scenarios. In a later analysis, every TCR beta chain was defined by the combination of its CDR3 amino acid sequence and its V-gene family, and reads without a unique V-gene family were dropped. A later analysis removed 500 to 600 highly shared, low-generation-probability nucleotide sequences to deal with suspected cross-contamination and a sequencing artifact. In a later analysis, a clonal expansion index was calculated for each public chain from normalized within-repertoire ranks of inferred template counts. Generation probabilities in a later analysis came from a VDJ recombination model fitted to out-of-frame rearrangements, and those results were checked against IGoR. In a later analysis, TCR-TCR, TCR-HLA and TCR-CMV co-occurrence was scored with hypergeometric tests, and a repertoire-size bias correction was applied to TCR pairs. To estimate false discovery rates, a later analysis permuted the HLA or CMV assignments 20 times. In a later analysis, co-occurring TCRs were grouped with DBSCAN, and TCRdist sequence similarity was added when clustering was performed within HLA-allele-positive subsets. Repertoires with fewer than 30,000 or more than 120,000 public chains were left out of co-occurrence clustering, as were five repertoires with anomalous nucleotide sharing. This is the immuneACCESS table as TCRdb keeps it, with only in-frame sequences that have V and J called. A part of the clones is gone; compared with another copy, unresolved V genes explain less than half, and the rest is unexplained. D and trimming were read from the DNA, whereas the V and J calls and clone size are those reported in that table. Across this sample there are 180,000 or so clones, with about 82% seen only once. The ten largest clones take up around 1.9% of the sample.

The cohort consisted of 650 to 850 healthy bone marrow donors. All cohort members were sampled while nominally healthy, although unrecorded immune exposures were likely present. The donor was CMV seronegative and was included in the group of approximately 350 seronegative cohort members. A peripheral blood sample was provided by each donor, and peripheral blood mononuclear cells were used for TCR beta sequencing. The Qiagen DNeasy Blood Extraction Kit was used to extract genomic DNA from the blood cell samples. These data originate in a study of cytomegalovirus exposure and HLA in healthy donors (dated by TCRdb to 2016 to 2017). As for the study more broadly: An earlier analysis of some 600 of the donors reported 276 Gb of sequence data and 95 million to 140 million unique TCR beta sequences obtained from around 180 million T cells. The study was designed to test whether signatures of past pathogen exposure could be identified by cataloging public T cell receptors. Donor age, sex, ethnicity and CMV serostatus were compiled together with the repertoire data. Every repertoire in the discovery cohort had been generated on one and the same sequencing platform. About five DR-DQ haplotypes were treated as single units for association and clustering because of strong linkage in the cohort. In addition to the first cohort of roughly 670 subjects, a separate validation cohort of around 110 different subjects was used. Around 320 gigabases of sequencing data and tens of millions of unique TCR sequences were included in an early release covering about 620 HLA-typed donors. Of the roughly 390 genotyped donors, roughly 85% fell in the genetic ancestry cluster associated with self-reported Caucasian donors. To study patterns of TCR occurrence, a later analysis re-analyzed previously published TCR beta repertoires from 666 donors and added high-resolution HLA genotyping. To decide whether each TCR beta V gene segment behaved as functional or pseudogenic, an earlier analysis of approximately 600 of the donors relied on high-throughput TCR beta sequencing. Both class I and class II loci were covered by HLA typing, at four-digit resolution. Among about 370 genotyped donors of the cohort, an average of approximately 240,000 unique TCR beta nucleotide sequences was sequenced per donor, of which about 18% were non-productive. The later analysis used no new phenotypic data to find candidate immune exposures, relying instead on TCR beta sequences and their occurrence across donors. The number of typed donors differed by locus: about 620-640 for A, B, C, DRB1 and DQB1; some 500 for DQA1; 606 for DPA1; and roughly 490 for DPB1. Using immunosequencing, the study profiled T cell repertoires from about 610 subjects and related those repertoires to cytomegalovirus serostatus. In a later genetic analysis, genome-wide SNP genotypes for about 55% of the roughly 700 donors were used, and that subset was treated as a discovery cohort. To predict cytomegalovirus infection status, the study combined high-throughput TCR immunosequencing, statistical association of individual TCRs with disease status, and machine learning. Overall study outcomes, separate from this receptor: A further reported finding was that TCR beta sequences accurately predicted the HLA-A and HLA-B alleles for most subjects in the first cohort. A later analysis found that most CMV-associated TCR beta chains appeared HLA-restricted, with HLA associations seemingly driven largely by CMV exposure. In vitro tests confirmed that a few of the cytomegalovirus-associated TCR beta chains recognize cytomegalovirus antigens. Sequencing depth was assumed to be roughly uniform across donors in the presence/absence analyses, though that assumption may not hold. In an earlier analysis of about 540 of the donors, most TCR beta V segments were observed in productive rearrangements about 87% or about 30% of the time, broadly matching IMGT annotations. Most TCR sequences were seen in very few donors, while some public TCRs were found in many individuals. In a later analysis, HLA-associated TCR beta chains were found to be more clonally expanded and to have lower generation probabilities than equally common non-associated chains. When HLA alleles, especially DR and DQ, strongly co-occurred, TCR associations were difficult to assign to individual alleles. The cohort was sequenced for TCR beta chains only, and without alpha or paired-chain data the features that could be detected were limited. Because HLA typing was missing for some donors at each locus, association tests included only the typed subset. The authors suggested that the approach could potentially be generalized to other disease states and immunological phenotypes. A later analysis reported that several top co-occurrence clusters appeared linked to parvovirus B19, influenza, CMV and Epstein-Barr virus. Because the 87-base-pair reads could not distinguish some IMGT-functional V segments, including TRBV6-2 and TRBV6-3, those segments were excluded. Cytomegalovirus status was reported to be diagnosed by the classifier with high specificity and sensitivity in both the original and validation cohorts. Because counts were too low, roughly 16 rarely observed V segments, including chromosome 9 orphons, were left out of the earlier analysis of about 620 of the donors. The study listed 164 TCR beta chains as associated with cytomegalovirus. The sequencing pipeline was judged likely to have produced a cluster of highly shared sequence variants as a technical artifact. Correlated functional status among segregating V segments might reflect linkage disequilibrium, but an unknown experimental factor could not be ruled out. In a later analysis, the rate of TCR association differed among HLA loci, with DRB1 alleles having the most associated TCRs and HLA-C alleles having the fewest. A later analysis associated 16,951 TCR beta sequences with specific HLA alleles at a false discovery rate of 0.05. Compared with the approximately 670-donor mean, donors in an Asian-associated ancestry cluster had fewer N-insertions in productive TCRs, according to a later genetic analysis. For the cohort, immune exposure information was limited to CMV serostatus. An association between a missense DCLRE1C variant and V-gene and J-gene trimming of TCR beta chains was found in a later genetic analysis and replicated in an independent cohort.

The CDR3 runs 14 amino acids, cysteine and phenylalanine included. Kept here is only the CDR3 DNA, which spans 42 bases and is read in frame from base 1. The germline V gene (reference sequence) gives CDR1 as MNHEY and CDR2 as SMNVEV. The V end loses 6 bases and the J end loses 4 bases, and a stretch of 13 bases separates them. In this chain, TRBV27 is recombined with TRBJ1-5; TRBD1 could be the D gene, as 5 bases match. The clonotype was recovered from a woman in her twenties or thirties in good health and CMV-seronegative. Sequenced sample: PBMCs. The sequenced DNA: TGTGCCAGCAGGGCCCCACAGGAGAATCAGCCCCAGCATTTT. Its coded protein is CASRAPQENQPQHF.